Presented here are 14 T cell receptor beta chains from one specimen sequenced in a study of cytomegalovirus exposure and HLA in healthy donors. PCR was performed using 60 Vbeta and 13 Jbeta primers. Sequenced by immunoSEQ multiplex PCR; TCRdb stores in-frame clones only, minus some. The data show tens of thousands of clones, with around 78% seen just once and approximately 5.8% held by the top ten. Sequencing used PBMCs. The receptors come from a man aged 45-65 years in good health and CMV-seronegative.

The V call is TRBV28, the J call TRBJ1-1, with TRBD1 matching 7 bases. Germline CDR1 MDHEN, CDR2 SYDVKM. The CDR3 is 15 amino acids. The trim removed 5 bases at V and 6 bases at J, leaving 12 bases unmatched. CDR3 sequence reads: CASSPPEGASAEAFF. The CDR3 region has the DNA TGTGCCAGCAGTCCCCCGGAGGGGGCTAGCGCTGAAGCTTTCTTT. The full variable domain, with the rest looked up from reference TRBV28 and TRBJ1-1, is DVKVTQSSRYLVKRTGEKVFLECVQDMDHENMFWYRQDPGLGLRLIYFSYDVKMKEKGDIPEGYSVSREKKERFSLILESASTNQTSMYLCASSPPEGASAEAFFGQGTRLTVV.

The chain has TRBV7-9 and TRBJ1-1; D unresolved. The CDR3 has 13 residues. Trimming took 5 bases from V and 1 from J, leaving 8 bases between them. Germline values: CDR1 SEHNR, CDR2 FQNEAQ (reference sequence). CDR3 nucleotides: TGTGCCAGCAGCATGGAGGGGAACACTGAAGCTTTCTTT. It translates to CASSMEGNTEAFF.

This clone was seen only a few times. The chain has TRBV5-1 and TRBJ2-5; maybe TRBD2 (6 bases). Judging by the DNA end, TRBJ2-7 fits better; the J call may be wrong. Germline-derived CDR1 and CDR2 are SGHRS and YFSETQ. This CDR3 comprises 15 residues. The CDR3 sequence is CASSLASGAAYEQYF. In DNA form, the CDR3 reads TGCGCCAGCAGCTTGGCCTCGGGAGCGGCCTACGAGCAGTACTTC.

This clone was observed a single time. The chain couples TRBV6-1 to TRBJ1-5; no reliable D call. Germline V lookup: CDR1 MNHNS, CDR2 SASEGT. This CDR3 spans 15 amino acids. Trimming pared 1 base from V and 3 bases from J, leaving 10 bases between. The CDR3 is CASSEGQTTNQPQHF. The CDR3 DNA reads TGTGCCAGCAGTGAAGGTCAGACTACCAATCAGCCCCAGCATTTT.

Concerning this clone: Sequence at one end of the junction differs from germline and may be a read error. This CDR3 is also generated by other DNA sequences in the sample. The chain is built from TRBV6-6 and TRBJ1-6, with 8 positions matching TRBD1. CDR1 is MNHNY, CDR2 SVGAGI, per germline (reference sequence). The CDR3 contains 15 residues. The CDR3 nucleotides read TGTGCCAGCAGTTCCACGACAGGGGAAAATTCCCCCCTCCACTTT. Protein product: CASSSTTGENSPLHF.

The CDR3 region has the DNA TGTGCCTGCTCCCGAGGGAGGGATGATACGCAGTATTTT. It translates to CACSRGRDDTQYF. The chain has TRBV6-4 and TRBJ2-3; TRBD2 aligns across 7 bases. The ends lost 11 bases at V and 6 bases at J; junction bases unmatched: 11. This CDR3 region has 13 residues. Germline V gene lookup returns CDR1 MRHNA and CDR2 SNTAGT.

This rearrangement joins TRBV10-3 to TRBJ1-2, with TRBD1 as a possible D gene (5 bases). The CDR3 extends over 14 amino acids. V was clipped by 6 bases and J by 4 bases, with 15 bases between them. Germline V gene lookup returns CDR1 ENHRY and CDR2 SYGVKD. CDR3 amino acids: CAIRARELGYGYTF. Here the CDR3 DNA reads TGTGCCATCAGAGCCAGGGAATTGGGCTATGGCTACACCTTC.

The chain is built from TRBV5-4 and TRBJ2-3; weak D call: TRBD2 (6 bases). V was trimmed by 3 bases and J by 5 bases, leaving 13 bases between them. Germline CDR1 reads SGHNT; CDR2 reads YYREEE (reference sequence). This CDR3 is 14 amino acids long. CDR3 protein: CASSSREYGDTQYF. Here the CDR3 DNA reads TGTGCCAGCAGCTCCCGGGAGTATGGAGATACGCAGTATTTT.

The rearrangement links TRBV4-2 to TRBJ1-4; D is possibly TRBD1 (6 bases). V was pared by 5 bases and J by 8 bases, with 18 bases between. Germline V CDR1 and CDR2: LGHNA, YNFKEQ. This CDR3 contains 15 residues. The CDR3 DNA is TGTGCCAGCAGCGTCCGGGGGGGGGCAGAAGAAAAACTGTTTTTT. Amino acid sequence: CASSVRGGAEEKLFF.

The chain links TRBV27 to TRBJ1-1; no clear D gene. The germline V gene has CDR1 MNHEY and CDR2 SMNVEV (reference sequence). The CDR3 covers 15 residues. The germline V and J ends were trimmed by 5 bases and 1 base, with 14 bases remaining between them. The CDR3 region has the DNA TGTGCCAGCAGTCCGAGACGTACAGAGAACACTGAAGCTTTCTTT. This codes for CASSPRRTENTEAFF.

This sequence joins TRBV7-9 and TRBJ1-1; the D gene is possibly TRBD1 (6 bases). Germline values: CDR1 SEHNR, CDR2 FQNEAQ (reference sequence). The CDR3 contains 11 residues. The V end lost 5 bases, the J end lost 7 bases, and 8 bases lay between the germline ends. CDR3 in amino acids: CASSPGDEAFF. CDR3 sequence (DNA): TGTGCCAGCAGCCCAGGGGATGAAGCTTTCTTT.

The chain recombines TRBV10-3 with TRBJ2-7, with TRBD1 as a possible D gene (5 bases). V lost 4 bases and J lost 6, with 16 bases in between. This CDR3 has 14 residues. Germline-derived CDR1 and CDR2 are ENHRY and SYGVKD. CDR3: CAISVGQGSSEQYF. The CDR3 DNA reads TGTGCCATCAGTGTCGGGCAGGGCTCGAGCGAGCAGTACTTC.

CDR3 amino acids: CASSQVLAGTQDTQYF. The DNA of the CDR3 is TGCGCCAGCAGCCAGGTACTAGCGGGAACCCAAGATACGCAGTATTTT. V and J are TRBV4-3 and TRBJ2-3, with TRBD2 matching over 10 bases. Germline-derived CDR1 and CDR2 are LGHNA and YSLEER. V shed 3 bases, J shed 5 bases, and the junction held 8 bases outside the gene matches. This CDR3 has 16 amino acids.

The chain has TRBV28 and TRBJ2-3; D possibly corresponds to TRBD2 (6 bases). The ends were cut back, 5 bases at V and 4 bases at J, with 16 bases in the middle. Germline V lookup: CDR1 MDHEN, CDR2 SYDVKM. The CDR3 runs 15 residues. CDR3 sequence: CASSQSGSVADTQYF. The CDR3 DNA sequence: TGTGCCAGCAGTCAAAGCGGGTCGGTGGCAGATACGCAGTATTTT.